These T cell receptor beta chains were read from a single sample in a study of blood T cell repertoires in COVID-19. Method: immunoSEQ multiplex PCR; TCRdb's copy keeps in-frame clones and lacks some. Found here are 150,000 to 250,000 clones, around 81% of them singletons; the top ten hold approximately 7.9%. The sequenced sample consisted of PBMCs or T cells enriched from blood (not recorded which). The receptor source for this set is a man aged 40-49 years who had recovered from COVID-19. The CDR3 runs from the conserved cysteine through the conserved F or W. A D gene is named only where the DNA matches it firmly. Rows may omit the clone size; those that give it use once, few, many or a size class.

DNA,CDR3,D,V,size,J
TGTGCCAGCAGCCAGGGCCAGGTGAACACTGAAGCTTTCTTT,CASSQGQVNTEAFF,-,TRBV3-1/TRBV3-2,-,TRBJ1-1
TGTGCCAGCAGTGAAGGGAGACTACAGGGAATTGGCGGCTACACCTTC,CASSEGRLQGIGGYTF,-,TRBV2,-,TRBJ1-2
TGCAGCGTTTTTACCTATGTTGGGAGAACAGATACGCAGTATTTT,CSVFTYVGRTDTQYF,-,TRBV29-1,-,TRBJ2-3
TGTGCCAGCAGCTTAGACCCGGGAAGCACTGGAAACACCATATATTTT,CASSLDPGSTGNTIYF,-,TRBV7-6,once,TRBJ1-3
TGTGCCAGCAGCCTAAGACAGGATCAGCCCCAGCATTTT,CASSLRQDQPQHF,-,TRBV7-2,few,TRBJ1-5
TGTGCCCTCGGGGTAGCGGAATCCTACGAGCAGTACTTC,CALGVAESYEQYF,-,TRBV30,-,TRBJ2-7
TGTGCCATCGCTGGACAGCCTAGCAATCAGCCCCAGCATTTT,CAIAGQPSNQPQHF,-,TRBV28,-,TRBJ1-5
TGTGCCAGCAGTTATCAGGCAGATACGCAGTATTTT,CASSYQADTQYF,-,TRBV6-2/TRBV6-3,-,TRBJ2-3
TGTGCCTGGAGTGGCTCAGCGAATGAAAAACTGTTTTTT,CAWSGSANEKLFF,-,TRBV30,-,TRBJ1-4
TGTGCCAGCTCACCGAACCCGTGGGCAGGGTACTATGGCTACACCTTC,CASSPNPWAGYYGYTF,-,TRBV18,-,TRBJ1-2
TGTGCCAGCAGCCCCCAGGGAAACTATGGCTACACCTTC,CASSPQGNYGYTF,-,TRBV11-2,-,TRBJ1-2
TGTGCCACCAGTGTGGCCTCTCTGTCGGGAAACTATGGCTACACCTTC,CATSVASLSGNYGYTF,-,TRBV24-1,-,TRBJ1-2
TGTGCCAGCAGTGGCCGGGACAGGGGGCTTCACAGTCCTCAGCCCCAGCATTTT,CASSGRDRGLHSPQPQHF,TRBD1,TRBV6-1,-,TRBJ1-5
TGTGCCAGCAGTTATCTCCAGCGGGGGGCCCGGTTTACAGATACGCAGTATTTT,CASSYLQRGARFTDTQYF,TRBD2,TRBV6-2/TRBV6-3,-,TRBJ2-3
TGTGCCAGCAGCCCCCGAGGGAAGCGGGGGCGTGAGACCCAGTACTTC,CASSPRGKRGRETQYF,TRBD2,TRBV7-6,-,TRBJ2-5
TGCAGCGTTGAAAGCTCCCATGGCGGCTACGAGCAGTACTTC,CSVESSHGGYEQYF,-,TRBV29-1,once,TRBJ2-7
TGTGCCAGCAGCCGGAGCCAGGGTTGGCCCCAGCATTTT,CASSRSQGWPQHF,-,TRBV5-6,-,TRBJ1-5
TGTGCCAGCAGTTACGGGGGCAGCAACTATGGCTACACCTTC,CASSYGGSNYGYTF,-,TRBV6-2/TRBV6-3,-,TRBJ1-2
TGTGCCAGCAGCACAGACAGGGGGCGCTGGATAACTGAAGCTTTCTTT,CASSTDRGRWITEAFF,TRBD1,TRBV7-9,-,TRBJ1-1
TGCGCCAGCAGCCCCATGGGGAGACAGGGTAGGTACAATGAGCAGTTCTTC,CASSPMGRQGRYNEQFF,TRBD1,TRBV4-1,-,TRBJ2-1
TGCGCCAGCAGCGAGCGTTACGACAGGGCAGATACGCAGTATTTT,CASSERYDRADTQYF,TRBD1,TRBV5-1,-,TRBJ2-3
TGTGCCAGCAGCCAAGGTCTGGGCAGTGCTGAAGCTTTCTTT,CASSQGLGSAEAFF,-,TRBV3-1/TRBV3-2,-,TRBJ1-1
TGCGCCAGCAGCCAAGAATGGGGGGTCAGCACAGATACGCAGTATTTT,CASSQEWGVSTDTQYF,-,TRBV4-3,-,TRBJ2-3
TGTGCCTGGAGTAGCGTCCCAAGTGGGGAGCAGTTCTTC,CAWSSVPSGEQFF,-,TRBV30,-,TRBJ2-1